This entry features one T cell receptor (beta chain) sequence. Its antigen is not identified. This sample was included in a study of cytomegalovirus exposure and HLA in healthy donors. Study-level results: For most TCR beta V segments, an earlier analysis put the productive rate at about 90% or about 30% of the time. In vitro experiments confirmed that a few CMV-associated chains were specific for CMV antigens. A later analysis found that most CMV-associated TCR beta chains appeared HLA-restricted.

Use of 60 Vbeta and 13 Jbeta primers characterized the PCR. Per the study methods: A later analysis tallied tens of millions of unique TCR beta chains, about 11 million of them shared. Clones were sequenced by immunoSEQ multiplex PCR, and TCRdb holds only the in-frame ones, with some missing. V, J and clone size derive from that table, while D and trimming were established from the DNA sequence. The sample contains roughly 120,000 clones, 80% to 85% of which appear only once. This CDR3 is built from 13 residues. V was pared by 5 bases and J by 5 bases, with 12 bases between. Germline values: CDR1 SGHAT, CDR2 FQNNGV.

The clonotype originates from a young woman in good health and CMV-seronegative. Sequences were obtained from PBMCs. The chain combines TRBV11-2 with TRBJ1-1, with D possibly matching TRBD1 (5 bases). For the CDR3, the DNA is TGTGCCAGCAGCCCAGGGTACTCTACTGAAGCTTTCTTT. It encodes CASSPGYSTEAFF.